This T cell receptor (beta chain) appears in the sequencing data of a study of regulatory T cells in long-lasting Graves disease. The sample's time point: newly diagnosed GD, antithyroid drugs for less than 3 months. The TCR library was made from RNA that had been extracted from PBMCs in TRIzol. General study findings and limits: Among samples with persistent disease, TRBV28, TRBJ1-2 and TRBJ2-5 were favored. The number of shared public clonotypes was higher in persistent patients (roughly 2,800) than new patients (under 1,000).

The germline CDR1 and CDR2 sequences are MDHEN and SYDVKM. V dropped 5 bases and J dropped 3; count of bases not matched to a gene: 7. There are 14 residues in the CDR3. Libraries of TCR beta came from iRepertoire HTBI primers plus Arm-PCR of CDR3 regions. TCRdb re-called the multiplex PCR reads through MiXCR, storing one row per CDR3 protein. The repertoire includes about 470,000 distinct CDR3 sequences, roughly 15% of them detected once, and 9% to 15% sits in the top ten. This clonotype was detected many times. The antigen is unknown. This sample also belongs to another study, concerning T cells in Graves' hyperthyroidism and ophthalmopathy. As that report states: The diagnoses drew upon clinical symptoms, serum thyroxine and TRAb, thyroid ultrasound and orbital computed tomography. HTBI primers were the set used in a first-round RT-PCR of the TCR CDR3.

The sequencing used peripheral blood mononuclear cells (PBMCs), collected at new diagnosis, from a patient treated with antithyroid drugs. The TCR was taken from a man in his forties with Graves disease. The J gene is TRBJ2-7, the V gene TRBV28, with 7 nucleotides matching TRBD2. The chain's CDR3 is CASSGKAGIYEQYF. CDR3 in DNA: TGTGCCAGCAGTGGAAAAGCGGGAATCTACGAGCAGTACTTC.